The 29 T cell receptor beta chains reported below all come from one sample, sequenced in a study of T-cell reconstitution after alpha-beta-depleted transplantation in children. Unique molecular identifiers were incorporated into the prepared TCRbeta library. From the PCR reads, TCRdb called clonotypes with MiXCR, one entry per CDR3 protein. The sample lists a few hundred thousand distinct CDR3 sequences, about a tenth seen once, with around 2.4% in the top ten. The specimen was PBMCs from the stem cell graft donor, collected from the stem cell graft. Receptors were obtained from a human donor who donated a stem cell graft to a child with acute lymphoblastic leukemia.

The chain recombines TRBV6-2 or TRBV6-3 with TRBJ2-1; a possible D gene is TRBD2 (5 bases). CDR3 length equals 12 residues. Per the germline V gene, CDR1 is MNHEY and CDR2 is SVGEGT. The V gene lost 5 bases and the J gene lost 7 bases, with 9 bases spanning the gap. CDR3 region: CASSRTGNEQFF. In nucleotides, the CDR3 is TGTGCCAGCAGTCGGACTGGGAATGAGCAGTTCTTC.

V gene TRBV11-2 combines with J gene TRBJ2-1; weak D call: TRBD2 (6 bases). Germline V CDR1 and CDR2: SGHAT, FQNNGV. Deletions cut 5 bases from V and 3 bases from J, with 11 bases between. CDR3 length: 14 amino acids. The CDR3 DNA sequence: TGTGCCAGCAGCCGGGACTCGAACTACAATGAGCAGTTCTTC. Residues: CASSRDSNYNEQFF.

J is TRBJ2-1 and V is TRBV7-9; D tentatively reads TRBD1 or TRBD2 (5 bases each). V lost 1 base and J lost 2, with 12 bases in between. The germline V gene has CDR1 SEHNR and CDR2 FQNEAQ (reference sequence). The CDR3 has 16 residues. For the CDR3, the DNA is TGTGCCAGCAGCTTAGTCACGGGGCTGCCCTACAATGAGCAGTTCTTC. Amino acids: CASSLVTGLPYNEQFF.

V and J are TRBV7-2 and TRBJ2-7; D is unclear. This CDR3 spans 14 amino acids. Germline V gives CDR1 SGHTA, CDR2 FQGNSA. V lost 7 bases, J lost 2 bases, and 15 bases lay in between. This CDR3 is CASKIQVPPYEQYF. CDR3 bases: TGTGCCAGCAAAATTCAGGTCCCCCCCTACGAGCAGTACTTC.

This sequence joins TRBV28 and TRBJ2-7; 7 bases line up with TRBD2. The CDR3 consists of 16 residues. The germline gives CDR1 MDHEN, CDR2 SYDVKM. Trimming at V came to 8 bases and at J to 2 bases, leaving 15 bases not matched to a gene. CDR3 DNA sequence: TGTGCCAGCCAGTCCCCCTTGGGCGGGAGAACCTACGAGCAGTACTTC. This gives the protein CASQSPLGGRTYEQYF.

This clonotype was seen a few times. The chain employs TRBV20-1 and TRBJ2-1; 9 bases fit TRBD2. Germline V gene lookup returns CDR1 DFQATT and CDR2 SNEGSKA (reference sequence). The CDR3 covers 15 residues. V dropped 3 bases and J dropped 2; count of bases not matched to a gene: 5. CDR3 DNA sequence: TGCAGTGCTAGGGGACTAGCAGGAACCTACAATGAGCAGTTCTTC. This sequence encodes CSARGLAGTYNEQFF.

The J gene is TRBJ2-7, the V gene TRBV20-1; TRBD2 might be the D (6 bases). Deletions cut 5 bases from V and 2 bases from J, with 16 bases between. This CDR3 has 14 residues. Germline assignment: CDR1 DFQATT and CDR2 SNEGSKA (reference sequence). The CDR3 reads CSAQARGGPYEQYF. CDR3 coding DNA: TGCAGTGCTCAGGCGAGGGGAGGCCCCTACGAGCAGTACTTC.

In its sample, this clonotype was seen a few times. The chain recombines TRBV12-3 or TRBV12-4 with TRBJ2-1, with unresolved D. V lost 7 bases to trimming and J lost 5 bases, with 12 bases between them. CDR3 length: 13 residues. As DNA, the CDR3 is TGTGCCAGCACCGTCGGCCGCGACAATGAGCAGTTCTTC. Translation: CASTVGRDNEQFF.

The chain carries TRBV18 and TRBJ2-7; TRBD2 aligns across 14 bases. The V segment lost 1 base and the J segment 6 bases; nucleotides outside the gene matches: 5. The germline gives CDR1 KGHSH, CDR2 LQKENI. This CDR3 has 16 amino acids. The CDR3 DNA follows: TGTGCCAGCTCACCACTTCCGACTAGCGGGAGGGCCGAGCAGTACTTC. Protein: CASSPLPTSGRAEQYF. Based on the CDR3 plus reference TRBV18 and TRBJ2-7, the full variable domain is NAGVMQNPRHLVRRRGQEARLRCSPMKGHSHVYWYRQLPEEGLKFMVYLQKENIIDESGMPKERFSAEFPKEGPSILRIQQVVRGDSAAYFCASSPLPTSGRAEQYFGPGTRLTVT.

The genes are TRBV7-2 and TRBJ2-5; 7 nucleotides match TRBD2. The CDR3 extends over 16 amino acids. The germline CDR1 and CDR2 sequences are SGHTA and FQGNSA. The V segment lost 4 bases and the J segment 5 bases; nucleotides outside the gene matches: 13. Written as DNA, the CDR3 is TGTGCCAGCAGCTCCCCCCCGGGCGGGAGTCGGGAGACCCAGTACTTC. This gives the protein CASSSPPGGSRETQYF.

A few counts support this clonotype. CDR3 amino acids: CSVVTSGVSTDTQYF. For the CDR3, the DNA is TGCAGCGTTGTAACTAGCGGGGTCTCCACAGATACGCAGTATTTT. The rearrangement joins TRBV29-1 to TRBJ2-3; TRBD2 matches at 10 bases. The CDR3 runs to 15 residues. Losses at the gene ends were 4 bases for V and 2 bases for J; bases not matched to a gene: 6. Germline-derived CDR1 and CDR2 are SQVTM and ANQGSEA.

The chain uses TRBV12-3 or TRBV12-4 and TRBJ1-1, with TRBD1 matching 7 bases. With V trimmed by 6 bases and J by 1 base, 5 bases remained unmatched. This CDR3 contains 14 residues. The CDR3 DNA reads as TGTGCCAGCAGCCGCGGACAGGCGAACACTGAAGCTTTCTTT. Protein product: CASSRGQANTEAFF.

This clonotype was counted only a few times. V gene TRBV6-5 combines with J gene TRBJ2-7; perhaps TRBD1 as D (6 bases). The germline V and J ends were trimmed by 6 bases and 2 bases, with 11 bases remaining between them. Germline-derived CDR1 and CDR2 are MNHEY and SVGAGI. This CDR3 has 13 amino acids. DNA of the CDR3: TGTGCCAGCAGGGACTCAGGGGCCTACGAGCAGTACTTC. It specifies CASRDSGAYEQYF.

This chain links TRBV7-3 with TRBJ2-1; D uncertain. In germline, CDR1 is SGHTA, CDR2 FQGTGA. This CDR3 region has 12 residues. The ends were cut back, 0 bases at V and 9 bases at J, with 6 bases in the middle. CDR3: CASSLTGSEQFF. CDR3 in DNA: TGTGCCAGCAGCTTAACCGGGTCTGAGCAGTTCTTC.

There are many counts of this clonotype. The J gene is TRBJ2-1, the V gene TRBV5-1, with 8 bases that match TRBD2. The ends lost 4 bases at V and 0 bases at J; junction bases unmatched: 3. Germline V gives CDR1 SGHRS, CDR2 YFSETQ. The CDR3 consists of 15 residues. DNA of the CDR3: TGCGCCAGCAGCGAGAGCGGGAGCTCCTACAATGAGCAGTTCTTC. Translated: CASSESGSSYNEQFF.

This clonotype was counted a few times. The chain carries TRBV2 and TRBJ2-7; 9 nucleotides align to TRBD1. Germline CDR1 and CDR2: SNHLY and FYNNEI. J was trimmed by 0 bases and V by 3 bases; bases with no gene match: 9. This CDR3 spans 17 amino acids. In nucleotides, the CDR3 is TGTGCCAGCAGTGATCAATCCGGGGGACAGGGCTCCTACGAGCAGTACTTC. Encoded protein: CASSDQSGGQGSYEQYF.

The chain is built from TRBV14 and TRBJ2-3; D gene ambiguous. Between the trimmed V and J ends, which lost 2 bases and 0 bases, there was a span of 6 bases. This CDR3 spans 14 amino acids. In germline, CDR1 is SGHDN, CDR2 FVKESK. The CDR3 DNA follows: TGTGCCAGCAGCCAACATGAGAGCACAGATACGCAGTATTTT. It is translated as CASSQHESTDTQYF.

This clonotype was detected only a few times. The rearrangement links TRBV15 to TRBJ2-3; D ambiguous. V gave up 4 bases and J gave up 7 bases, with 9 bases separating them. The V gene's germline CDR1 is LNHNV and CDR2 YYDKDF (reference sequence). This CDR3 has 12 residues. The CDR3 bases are TGTGCCACCAGCAAGGACCGCTATACGCAGTATTTT. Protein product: CATSKDRYTQYF.

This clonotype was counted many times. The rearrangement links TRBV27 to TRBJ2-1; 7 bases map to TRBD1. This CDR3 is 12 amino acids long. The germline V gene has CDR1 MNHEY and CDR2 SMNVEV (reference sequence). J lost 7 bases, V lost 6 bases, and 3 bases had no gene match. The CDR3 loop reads CASRRQGNEQFF. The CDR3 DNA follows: TGTGCCAGCAGAAGACAGGGAAATGAGCAGTTCTTC.

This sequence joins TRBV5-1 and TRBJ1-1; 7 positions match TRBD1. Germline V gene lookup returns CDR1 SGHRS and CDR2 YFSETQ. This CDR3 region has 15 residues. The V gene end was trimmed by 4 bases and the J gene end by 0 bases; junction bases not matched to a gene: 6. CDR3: CASSDQQGMNTEAFF. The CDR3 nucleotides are TGCGCCAGCAGCGACCAACAGGGGATGAACACTGAAGCTTTCTTT.

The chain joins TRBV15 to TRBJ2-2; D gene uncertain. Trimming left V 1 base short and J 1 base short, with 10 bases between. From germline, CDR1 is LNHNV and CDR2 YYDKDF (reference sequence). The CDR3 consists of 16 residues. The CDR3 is CATSRGWQENTGELFF. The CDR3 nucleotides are TGTGCCACCAGCAGAGGATGGCAGGAGAACACCGGGGAGCTGTTTTTT.

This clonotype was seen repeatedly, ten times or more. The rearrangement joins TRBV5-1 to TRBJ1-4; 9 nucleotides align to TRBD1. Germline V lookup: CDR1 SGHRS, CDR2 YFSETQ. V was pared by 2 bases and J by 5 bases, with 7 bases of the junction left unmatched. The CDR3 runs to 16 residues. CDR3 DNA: TGCGCCAGCAGCTTTGGACAGGGGAGGTGGAATGAAAAACTGTTTTTT. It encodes CASSFGQGRWNEKLFF. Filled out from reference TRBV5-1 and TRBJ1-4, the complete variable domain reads KAGVTQTPRYLIKTRGQQVTLSCSPISGHRSVSWYQQTPGQGLQFLFEYFSETQRNKGNFPGRFSGRQFSNSRSEMNVSTLELGDSALYLCASSFGQGRWNEKLFFGSGTQLSVL.

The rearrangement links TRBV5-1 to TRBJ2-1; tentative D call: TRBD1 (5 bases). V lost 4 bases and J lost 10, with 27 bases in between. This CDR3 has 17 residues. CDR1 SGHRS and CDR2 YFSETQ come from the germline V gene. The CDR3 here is CASSARQLWVQNREQFF. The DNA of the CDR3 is TGCGCCAGCAGCGCCCGACAACTTTGGGTACAGAACAGGGAGCAGTTCTTC.

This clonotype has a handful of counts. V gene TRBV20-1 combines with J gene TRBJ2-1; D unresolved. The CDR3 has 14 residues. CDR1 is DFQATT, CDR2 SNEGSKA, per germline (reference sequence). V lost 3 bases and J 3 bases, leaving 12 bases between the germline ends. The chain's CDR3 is CSASHGVDYNEQFF. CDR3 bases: TGCAGTGCTAGTCATGGGGTTGACTACAATGAGCAGTTCTTC.

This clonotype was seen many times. The CDR3 DNA sequence: TGTGCCAGCAGCTCCACTAGCGGGAGGGGCCACGAGCAGTACTTC. Protein sequence: CASSSTSGRGHEQYF. The chain uses TRBV7-9 and TRBJ2-7, with 13 bases matching TRBD2. CDR1 SEHNR and CDR2 FQNEAQ come from the germline V gene (reference sequence). After removal of 4 bases from V and 5 bases from J, the junction contained 5 bases not matched to a gene. This CDR3 has 15 residues.

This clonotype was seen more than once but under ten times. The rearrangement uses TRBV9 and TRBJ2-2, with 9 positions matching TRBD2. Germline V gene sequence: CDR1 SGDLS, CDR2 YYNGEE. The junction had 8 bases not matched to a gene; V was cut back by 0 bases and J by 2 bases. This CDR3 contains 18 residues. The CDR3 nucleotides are TGTGCCAGCAGCGTAGCTAGAGCGGGAGGCCTAAACACCGGGGAGCTGTTTTTT. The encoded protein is CASSVARAGGLNTGELFF. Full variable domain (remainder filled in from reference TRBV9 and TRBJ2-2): DSGVTQTPKHLITATGQRVTLRCSPRSGDLSVYWYQQSLDQGLQFLIQYYNGEERAKGNILERFSAQQFPDLHSELNLSSLELGDSALYFCASSVARAGGLNTGELFFGEGSRLTVL.

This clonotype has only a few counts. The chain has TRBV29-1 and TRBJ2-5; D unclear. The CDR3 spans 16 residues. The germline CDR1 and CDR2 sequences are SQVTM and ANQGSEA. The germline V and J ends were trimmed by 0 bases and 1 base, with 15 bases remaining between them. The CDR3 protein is CSVEDEASYLQETQYF. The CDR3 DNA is TGCAGCGTTGAAGATGAGGCGAGCTACCTCCAAGAGACCCAGTACTTC.

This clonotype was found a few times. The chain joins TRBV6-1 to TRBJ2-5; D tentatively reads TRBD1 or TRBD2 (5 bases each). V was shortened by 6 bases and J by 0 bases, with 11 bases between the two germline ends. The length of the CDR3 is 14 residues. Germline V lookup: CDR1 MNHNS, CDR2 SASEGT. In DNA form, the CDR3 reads TGTGCCAGCAGGGGGACGGGAAACCAAGAGACCCAGTACTTC. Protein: CASRGTGNQETQYF.

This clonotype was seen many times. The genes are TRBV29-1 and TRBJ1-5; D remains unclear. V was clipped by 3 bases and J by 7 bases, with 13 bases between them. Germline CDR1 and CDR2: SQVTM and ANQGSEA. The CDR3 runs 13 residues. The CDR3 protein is CSVETMDGQPQHF. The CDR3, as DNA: TGCAGCGTTGAGACGATGGATGGGCAGCCCCAGCATTTT.